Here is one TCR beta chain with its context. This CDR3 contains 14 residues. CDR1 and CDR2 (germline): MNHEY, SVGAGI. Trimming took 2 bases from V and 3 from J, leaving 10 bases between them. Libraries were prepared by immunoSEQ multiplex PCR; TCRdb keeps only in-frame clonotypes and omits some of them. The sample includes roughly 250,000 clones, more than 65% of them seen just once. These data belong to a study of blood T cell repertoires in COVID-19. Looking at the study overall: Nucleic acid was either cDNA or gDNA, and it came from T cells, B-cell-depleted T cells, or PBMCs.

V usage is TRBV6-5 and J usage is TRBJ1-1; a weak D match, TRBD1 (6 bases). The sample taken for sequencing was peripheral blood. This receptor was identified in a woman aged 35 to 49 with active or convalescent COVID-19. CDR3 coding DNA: TGTGCCAGCAGTTACCAGGGGCCGGACACTGAAGCTTTCTTT. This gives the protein CASSYQGPDTEAFF.